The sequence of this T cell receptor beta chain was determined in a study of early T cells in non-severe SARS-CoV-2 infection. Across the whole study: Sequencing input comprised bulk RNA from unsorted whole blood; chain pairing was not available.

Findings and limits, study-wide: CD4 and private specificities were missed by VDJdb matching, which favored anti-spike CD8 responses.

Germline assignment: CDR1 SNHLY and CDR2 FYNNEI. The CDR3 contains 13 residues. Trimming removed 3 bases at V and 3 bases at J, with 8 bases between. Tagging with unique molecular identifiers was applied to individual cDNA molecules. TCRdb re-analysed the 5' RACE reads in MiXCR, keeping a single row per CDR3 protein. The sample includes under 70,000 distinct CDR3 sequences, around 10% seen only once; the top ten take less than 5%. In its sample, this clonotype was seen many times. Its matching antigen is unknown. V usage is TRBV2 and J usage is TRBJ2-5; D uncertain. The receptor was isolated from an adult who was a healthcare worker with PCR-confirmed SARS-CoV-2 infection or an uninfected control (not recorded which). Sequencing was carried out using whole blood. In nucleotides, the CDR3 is TGTGCCAGCAGTGATGGGCTAGAAGAGACCCAGTACTTC. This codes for CASSDGLEETQYF.